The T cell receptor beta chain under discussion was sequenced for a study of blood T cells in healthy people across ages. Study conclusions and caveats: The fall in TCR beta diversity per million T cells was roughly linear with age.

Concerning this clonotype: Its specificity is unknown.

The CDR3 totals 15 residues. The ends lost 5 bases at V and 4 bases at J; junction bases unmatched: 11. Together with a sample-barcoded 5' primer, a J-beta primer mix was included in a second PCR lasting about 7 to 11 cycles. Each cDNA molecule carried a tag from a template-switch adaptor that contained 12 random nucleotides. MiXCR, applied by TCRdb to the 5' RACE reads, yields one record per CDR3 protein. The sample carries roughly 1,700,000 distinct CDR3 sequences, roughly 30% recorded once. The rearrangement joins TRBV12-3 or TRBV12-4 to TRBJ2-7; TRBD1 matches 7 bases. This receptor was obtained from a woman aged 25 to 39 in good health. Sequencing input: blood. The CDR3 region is CASSPKGGTRYEQYF. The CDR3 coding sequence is TGTGCCAGCAGTCCGAAAGGGGGCACTAGGTACGAGCAGTACTTC.